The sequence of this TCR beta chain was determined in a study of blood T cell repertoires in COVID-19. The repertoire was sequenced with immunoSEQ multiplex PCR; TCRdb's copy has only in-frame clones and lacks some. The table shows approximately 260,000 clones, with 70% to 90% occurring only once. Germline values: CDR1 KGHSH, CDR2 LQKENI. V dropped 3 bases and J dropped 6 bases, with 12 bases sitting between them. The CDR3 runs to 14 residues. The source of this sequence is a woman between 35 and 50 years old who had recovered from COVID-19. Sequenced: peripheral blood. The rearrangement joins TRBV18 to TRBJ1-5; D gene ambiguous. Written as DNA, the CDR3 is TGTGCCAGCTCACCGAGGGATGCCGGTCAGCCCCAGCATTTT. Translation: CASSPRDAGQPQHF. The full variable domain, in which reference TRBV18 and TRBJ1-5 provide the parts outside the CDR3, is NAGVMQNPRHLVRRRGQEARLRCSPMKGHSHVYWYRQLPEEGLKFMVYLQKENIIDESGMPKERFSAEFPKEGPSILRIQQVVRGDSAAYFCASSPRDAGQPQHFGDGTRLSIL.